This T cell receptor beta chain was identified during a study of cytomegalovirus exposure and HLA in healthy donors. The wider study: The approximately 120 validation repertoires were reported in a later analysis to have been generated on the same platform as the approximately 700 first-cohort repertoires.

Points on this clone: Its matching antigen is unknown.

Broader study findings: According to the study, around 180 TCR beta chains were cytomegalovirus-associated. In vitro experiments confirmed that a few CMV-associated chains were specific for CMV antigens. For most TCR sequences rarity was the rule, although some public TCRs occurred in many donors.

TCRdb keeps only in-frame clones here, not all; method: immunoSEQ multiplex PCR. This table has roughly 230,000 clones, roughly 91% appearing once. The origin of this receptor is a woman in her 30s in good health and CMV-seronegative. The sequencing sample was made of PBMCs.

The CDR3 reads CASSLLAGGREDTQYF. The CDR3 nucleotides are TGTGCCAGCAGCTTACTAGCGGGAGGGAGGGAAGATACGCAGTATTTT. The chain combines TRBV7-3 with TRBJ2-3; 12 nucleotides line up with TRBD2. The CDR3 is 16 residues long. The germline V gene has CDR1 SGHTA and CDR2 FQGTGA. Trimming removed 2 bases from V and 5 bases from J; junction bases left unmatched: 5.